A selection of T cell receptor beta chains follows, all from one sample in a study of CD4+ T cells in melanoma. The repertoire was sequenced with immunoSEQ multiplex PCR; TCRdb's copy has only in-frame clones and lacks some. There are approximately 9,600 clones in the sample; nearly 80% occur only once, and roughly 21% lies in the top ten. Sequencing was performed on cells from a culture (not recorded whether cultured in vitro). These receptors came from a human donor with melanoma. Each CDR3 is given with its conserved first and last residue. A D gene is named only where the DNA matches it firmly. Size tells how often a clone was seen (once, few, many) or the class of an expanded clone, and some rows leave it out.

d_call: TRBD2
clone_size: .
v_call: TRBV5-4
j_call: TRBJ2-7
cdr3_nt: TGTGCCAGCAGCCCATACCATAGCGGGGGGGCAGATGAGCAGTACTTC
cdr3_aa: CASSPYHSGGADEQYF

d_call: .
clone_size: .
v_call: TRBV30
j_call: TRBJ2-7
cdr3_nt: TGTGCCTGGAGTGTTGGGTATGTTCCCTACGAGCAGTACTTC
cdr3_aa: CAWSVGYVPYEQYF

d_call: TRBD2
clone_size: .
v_call: TRBV7-3
j_call: TRBJ2-5
cdr3_nt: TGTGCCAGCAGCTTAACATACGGGGGGGGGCAAGAGACCCAGTACTTC
cdr3_aa: CASSLTYGGGQETQYF

d_call: .
clone_size: large
v_call: TRBV7-9
j_call: TRBJ1-2
cdr3_nt: TGTGCCAGCAGCTTAGTAAGGGTCGGGGGCTACACCTTC
cdr3_aa: CASSLVRVGGYTF

d_call: TRBD1
clone_size: .
v_call: TRBV19
j_call: TRBJ1-2
cdr3_nt: TGTGCCAGTAGTGTAACCGGGACAGGGAACTATGGCTACACCTTC
cdr3_aa: CASSVTGTGNYGYTF

d_call: TRBD1
clone_size: large
v_call: TRBV29-1
j_call: TRBJ1-6
cdr3_nt: TGCAGCGTCGGACAGGGTTTGGATTCACCCCTCCACTTT
cdr3_aa: CSVGQGLDSPLHF

d_call: .
clone_size: once
v_call: TRBV27
j_call: TRBJ2-2
cdr3_nt: TGTGCCAGCAGTTTAGACCTTTACACCGGGGAGCTGTTTTTT
cdr3_aa: CASSLDLYTGELFF

d_call: .
clone_size: .
v_call: TRBV5-1
j_call: TRBJ2-5
cdr3_nt: TGCGCCAGCAGCTTTCGTGCCGGCACTCAAGAGACCCAGTACTTC
cdr3_aa: CASSFRAGTQETQYF

d_call: .
clone_size: .
v_call: TRBV5-8
j_call: TRBJ2-1
cdr3_nt: TGTGCCAGCAGCTTGATTGACAAAGGCTACAATGAGCAGTTCTTC
cdr3_aa: CASSLIDKGYNEQFF

d_call: TRBD1
clone_size: .
v_call: TRBV5-1
j_call: TRBJ1-3
cdr3_nt: TGCGCCAGCAGCGGGATCGGACAGGGAGACTCTGGAAACACCATATATTTT
cdr3_aa: CASSGIGQGDSGNTIYF

d_call: TRBD2
clone_size: .
v_call: TRBV13
j_call: TRBJ2-3
cdr3_nt: TGTGCCAGCAGCGCACAGCGGGGGCCGCAGTATTTT
cdr3_aa: CASSAQRGPQYF

d_call: TRBD1
clone_size: .
v_call: TRBV7-9
j_call: TRBJ2-7
cdr3_nt: TGTGCCAGCAGCGGTGCCGGGACAGGGGAGGTCGAGCAGTACTTC
cdr3_aa: CASSGAGTGEVEQYF

d_call: .
clone_size: few
v_call: TRBV7-2
j_call: TRBJ2-3
cdr3_nt: TGTGCCAGCAGCTCCACTAGCACTAGCACAGATACGCAGTATTTT
cdr3_aa: CASSSTSTSTDTQYF

d_call: .
clone_size: .
v_call: TRBV7-8
j_call: TRBJ1-1
cdr3_nt: TGTGCCAGCAGAATGAACACTGAAGCTTTCTTT
cdr3_aa: CASRMNTEAFF

d_call: .
clone_size: .
v_call: TRBV18
j_call: TRBJ1-6
cdr3_nt: TGTGCCAGCTCACCAGAGGCTCATAATTCACCCCTCCACTTT
cdr3_aa: CASSPEAHNSPLHF

d_call: .
clone_size: .
v_call: TRBV7-3
j_call: TRBJ2-3
cdr3_nt: TGTGCCAGCAGCTTAGGCGGGACAGCGCATCCAACGGATACGCAGTATTTT
cdr3_aa: CASSLGGTAHPTDTQYF